Sequencing of this T cell receptor (beta chain) was carried out in a study of untreated major depressive disorder. All participants were of European descent. CD4+ T cell purity was typically about 95%. TCRdb's table, derived via immunoSEQ multiplex PCR, lists solely in-frame clones and lacks some. This table has about 21,000 clones, about 90% appearing once. Findings of the study overall: Each subject's top five TRBV05-01 clones were all private.

Note on this clone: Its specificity is unknown.

CDR1 is SGHDT and CDR2 is YYEEEE in the germline V gene. V shed 5 bases and J shed 2 bases, with 19 bases lying between them. The CDR3 has 17 residues. Sequences were obtained from CD4+ T cells from PBMCs. The V call is TRBV5-6, the J call TRBJ2-2; D gene ambiguous. This receptor was identified in a woman aged 40-49 years in good health. CDR3 nucleotide sequence: TGTGCCAGCAGTCAATTCTGGAAGAATCAAAACACCGGGGAGCTGTTTTTT. Protein product: CASSQFWKNQNTGELFF. The entire variable domain, with the rest obtained from reference TRBV5-6 and TRBJ2-2, is as follows: DAGVTQSPTHLIKTRGQQVTLRCSPKSGHDTVSWYQQALGQGPQFIFQYYEEEERQRGNFPDRFSGHQFPNYSSELNVNALLLGDSALYLCASSQFWKNQNTGELFFGEGSRLTVL.